The 30 T cell receptor beta chains reported below all come from one sample, sequenced in a study of blood T cell repertoires in COVID-19. Measured with immunoSEQ multiplex PCR; TCRdb has only the in-frame clones, and not every one. The sample has roughly 160,000 clones; about 85% are singletons. The sequencing sample was made of peripheral blood. These receptors were obtained from an elderly man with COVID-19, enrolled during active disease.

V gene TRBV5-8 combines with J gene TRBJ1-5; no reliable D call. This CDR3 comprises 15 residues. Trimming pared 3 bases from V and 0 bases from J, leaving 10 bases between. CDR1 SGHTS and CDR2 YDEGEE come from the germline V gene. The CDR3 nucleotides read TGTGCCAGCAGCTCCACGTACAATAGCAATCAGCCCCAGCATTTT. Translated: CASSSTYNSNQPQHF. Drawing the rest from reference TRBV5-8 and TRBJ1-5, the complete variable domain is EAGVTQSPTHLIKTRGQQATLRCSPISGHTSVYWYQQALGLGLQFLLWYDEGEERNRGNFPPRFSGRQFPNYSSELNVNALELEDSALYLCASSSTYNSNQPQHFGDGTRLSIL.

DNA for the CDR3: TGTGCCAGCAGCTTGGAGTCAGGGGCCTCTGGAAACACCATATATTTT. It encodes CASSLESGASGNTIYF. The chain combines TRBV5-4 with TRBJ1-3, with D possibly matching TRBD1 (6 bases). The V gene's germline CDR1 is SGHNT and CDR2 YYREEE (reference sequence). The CDR3 is 16 residues long. V lost 0 bases and J lost 0, with 10 bases in between.

The V call is TRBV6-5, the J call TRBJ2-7; 10 nucleotides agree with TRBD1. V lost 8 bases, J lost 1 base, and 5 bases stayed unmatched. Germline CDR1 is MNHEY and CDR2 is SVGAGI. The CDR3 consists of 14 residues. In DNA form, the CDR3 reads TGTGCCAGCGGGACAGGGGCTTGGTCCTACGAGCAGTACTTC. Translating it yields CASGTGAWSYEQYF.

Details on this clone: The same CDR3 also results from other DNA sequences found in this sample. V and J are TRBV20-1 and TRBJ2-1; D is possibly TRBD1 (5 bases). CDR1 DFQATT and CDR2 SNEGSKA come from the germline V gene (reference sequence). The CDR3 covers 11 residues. V lost 5 bases, J lost 4 bases, and 6 bases lay in between. The CDR3 reads CSAQGYNEQFF. Written as DNA, the CDR3 is TGCAGTGCTCAGGGATACAATGAGCAGTTCTTC.

This clone showed up just a few times. The gene calls are TRBV27 and TRBJ2-7, with TRBD2 matching 9 bases. Germline lookup yields CDR1 MNHEY and CDR2 SMNVEV (reference sequence). This CDR3 region has 16 residues. J gave up 3 bases and V 5 bases, and 11 bases lay outside the gene matches. The CDR3 coding sequence is TGTGCCAGCAGTACTTCCGGGACTAGCTTATACTACGAGCAGTACTTC. Protein: CASSTSGTSLYYEQYF.

This chain connects TRBV5-1 to TRBJ2-3, with 7 bases lining up with TRBD2. The CDR3 is 16 residues long. Germline-derived CDR1 and CDR2 are SGHRS and YFSETQ. With 4 bases clipped from V and 0 bases from J, the junction kept 8 bases outside the gene matches. The CDR3 is CASSPRPGGSTDTQYF. Here the CDR3 DNA reads TGCGCCAGCAGCCCCCGCCCGGGGGGTAGCACAGATACGCAGTATTTT.

This clone was observed once. The chain recombines TRBV7-9 with TRBJ1-4, with D maybe TRBD1 (6 bases). The germline V gene encodes CDR1 SEHNR and CDR2 FQNEAQ (reference sequence). The CDR3 loop spans 15 amino acids. Deletions cut 7 bases from V and 4 bases from J, with 16 bases between. The CDR3 nucleotides are TGTGCCAGCAATTTCGGGGGGCAAATTAATGAAAAACTGTTTTTT. This encodes CASNFGGQINEKLFF.

The chain recombines TRBV6-5 with TRBJ1-1; D might be TRBD1 (6 bases). Looked up from germline, CDR1 is MNHEY and CDR2 is SVGAGI. The CDR3 runs to 14 residues. V lost 6 bases and J 4 bases, leaving 15 bases between the germline ends. CDR3 region: CASRRRQGSTEAFF. In DNA form, the CDR3 reads TGTGCCAGCAGGCGGCGGCAGGGGAGCACTGAAGCTTTCTTT.

The chain couples TRBV5-5 to TRBJ2-7, with a weak D call TRBD1 (6 bases). In germline, CDR1 is SGHKS, CDR2 YYEKEE (reference sequence). The CDR3 contains 13 residues. The V gene lost 2 bases and the J gene lost 7 bases, with 13 bases spanning the gap. The CDR3 loop reads CASSFEQGGEQYF. DNA of the CDR3: TGTGCCAGCAGCTTCGAACAGGGTGGGGAGCAGTACTTC. Based on the CDR3 plus reference TRBV5-5 and TRBJ2-7, the full variable domain is DAGVTQSPTHLIKTRGQQVTLRCSPISGHKSVSWYQQVLGQGPQFIFQYYEKEERGRGNFPDRFSARQFPNYSSELNVNALLLGDSALYLCASSFEQGGEQYFGPGTRLTVT.

This chain joins TRBV4-1 and TRBJ2-1; the match to TRBD2 covers 7 bases. The CDR3 has 16 residues. Looked up from germline, CDR1 is MGHRA and CDR2 is YSYEKL. The ends lost 4 bases at V and 3 bases at J; junction bases unmatched: 9. Written as DNA, the CDR3 is TGCGCCAGCAGCCTCACGGCCGCGGGGGTCTACAATGAGCAGTTCTTC. The encoded protein is CASSLTAAGVYNEQFF.

A few counts support this clone. The rearrangement uses TRBV3-1 (or the pseudogene TRBV3-2) and TRBJ1-5; D is undetermined. CDR3 length: 14 amino acids. CDR1 is LGHDT, CDR2 YNNKEL, per germline (reference sequence). The V and J ends lost 1 base and 2 bases respectively, with 6 bases between them. This CDR3 is CASSQGQGNQPQHF. CDR3 sequence (DNA): TGTGCCAGCAGCCAAGGGCAGGGCAATCAGCCCCAGCATTTT.

This clone was detected only once. Here the CDR3 reads CASSSGHANTEAFF. Here the CDR3 DNA reads TGTGCCAGCAGCTCGGGACATGCGAACACTGAAGCTTTCTTT. The chain recombines TRBV3-1 (or the pseudogene TRBV3-2) with TRBJ1-1; possibly TRBD1 for D (6 bases). Trimming removed 5 bases at V and 1 base at J, with 11 bases between. From germline, CDR1 is LGHDT and CDR2 YNNKEL (reference sequence). The CDR3 totals 14 residues.

The chain has TRBV7-8 and TRBJ1-1, with 8 positions matching TRBD1. The CDR3 is 15 amino acids. The V gene end was trimmed by 3 bases and the J gene end by 5 bases; junction bases not matched to a gene: 8. CDR1 and CDR2 (germline): SGHVS, FQNEAQ. The CDR3 sequence: CASSFLDRVGTEAFF. CDR3 DNA sequence: TGTGCCAGCAGCTTTTTGGACAGGGTAGGGACTGAAGCTTTCTTT.

V is TRBV6-4 and J is TRBJ1-1; 7 positions match TRBD1. Per germline, CDR1 MRHNA and CDR2 SNTAGT. Trimming at V came to 4 bases and at J to 3 bases, leaving 8 bases not matched to a gene. This CDR3 region has 15 residues. In nucleotides, the CDR3 is TGTGCCAGCAGTGTCGAACAGGGGTTTTACACTGAAGCTTTCTTT. Amino acid sequence: CASSVEQGFYTEAFF.

The rearrangement uses TRBV19 and TRBJ2-1; 8 positions match TRBD2. CDR1 is LNHDA, CDR2 SQIVND, per germline (reference sequence). This CDR3 comprises 17 residues. The V gene end was trimmed by 5 bases and the J gene end by 4 bases; junction bases not matched to a gene: 13. CDR3 DNA sequence: TGTGCCAGTAGTCCCCGTGAGGTAGCGGGGTTTTACAATGAGCAGTTCTTC. Translating it yields CASSPREVAGFYNEQFF.

CDR3 bases: TGTGCCAGCAGTGAACGTGTTGATACGCAGTATTTT. Protein sequence: CASSERVDTQYF. The chain links TRBV6-1 to TRBJ2-3; no clear D gene. Trimming cost V 2 bases and J 6 bases, with 6 bases left between them. The CDR3 is 12 amino acids. Per germline, CDR1 MNHNS and CDR2 SASEGT.

The V and J genes are TRBV29-1 and TRBJ1-2; D might be TRBD1 (6 bases). V was clipped by 3 bases and J by 8 bases, with 7 bases between them. Germline CDR1 SQVTM, CDR2 ANQGSEA. This CDR3 is 10 amino acids long. The CDR3, as DNA: TGCAGCGTTGATAGGGGGGGCTACACCTTC. It is translated as CSVDRGGYTF. Supplemented by reference TRBV29-1 and TRBJ1-2, the full variable domain reads SAVISQKPSRDICQRGTSLTIQCQVDSQVTMMFWYRQQPGQSLTLIATANQGSEATYESGFVIDKFPISRPNLTFSTLTVSNMSPEDSSIYLCSVDRGGYTFGSGTRLTVV.

The V and J genes are TRBV7-9 and TRBJ2-3, with D perhaps TRBD2 (5 bases). Per germline, CDR1 SEHNR and CDR2 FQNEAQ (reference sequence). The length of the CDR3 is 12 residues. The V end was cut by 5 bases, the J end by 5 bases, with 8 bases between. The CDR3 region is CASSPGGDTQYF. DNA of the CDR3: TGTGCCAGCAGCCCCGGAGGAGATACGCAGTATTTT.

The CDR3: CSASGSYNEQFF. DNA for the CDR3: TGCAGTGCTAGTGGCAGCTACAATGAGCAGTTCTTC. The chain combines TRBV20-1 with TRBJ2-1, with no clear D. The CDR3 has 12 residues. Germline CDR1 and CDR2: DFQATT and SNEGSKA (reference sequence). V lost 3 bases, J lost 3 bases, and 6 bases lay in between.

This chain uses TRBV2 with TRBJ1-2; D call uncertain. V was clipped by 2 bases and J by 8 bases, with 18 bases between them. CDR1 SNHLY and CDR2 FYNNEI come from the germline V gene. The CDR3 has 15 amino acids. CDR3 region: CASSERWRAAGGYTF. The DNA of the CDR3 is TGTGCCAGCAGTGAAAGATGGAGGGCCGCGGGCGGCTACACCTTC.

This clone was seen a single time. The chain carries TRBV18 and TRBJ2-7; a possible D gene is TRBD2 (6 bases). Trimming pared 3 bases from V and 4 bases from J, leaving 10 bases between. The germline CDR1 and CDR2 sequences are KGHSH and LQKENI. CDR3 size: 13 residues. Here the CDR3 DNA reads TGTGCCAGCTCACCGCGGGGAGAATACGAGCAGTACTTC. Translating it yields CASSPRGEYEQYF.

The chain employs TRBV5-1 and TRBJ1-1; D is uncertain. Germline V gives CDR1 SGHRS, CDR2 YFSETQ. The ends were cut back, 0 bases at V and 8 bases at J, with 8 bases in the middle. The CDR3 sequence is 12 residues long. The CDR3 region has the DNA TGCGCCAGCAGCTTGGGGCTGAACGAAGCTTTCTTT. This codes for CASSLGLNEAFF. Supplemented by reference TRBV5-1 and TRBJ1-1, the full variable domain reads KAGVTQTPRYLIKTRGQQVTLSCSPISGHRSVSWYQQTPGQGLQFLFEYFSETQRNKGNFPGRFSGRQFSNSRSEMNVSTLELGDSALYLCASSLGLNEAFFGQGTRLTVV.

This clone was detected only once. The chain carries TRBV7-3 and TRBJ1-2, with a possible D match to TRBD1 (6 bases). The V end lost 0 bases, the J end lost 8 bases, and 16 bases lay between the germline ends. Germline CDR1 reads SGHTA; CDR2 reads FQGTGA. The CDR3 has 15 amino acids. The CDR3 DNA sequence: TGTGCCAGCAGCTTAACGGGGGACAATCTTGAGGGCTACACCTTC. It yields the protein CASSLTGDNLEGYTF.

The chain employs TRBV5-8 and TRBJ1-2; no clear D gene. The ends were cut back, 0 bases at V and 6 bases at J, with 9 bases in the middle. CDR1 is SGHTS and CDR2 is YDEGEE in the germline V gene. The CDR3 runs to 13 residues. DNA of the CDR3: TGTGCCAGCAGCTTGGCATGGTCAGATGGCTACACCTTC. As protein: CASSLAWSDGYTF.

The chain uses TRBV5-1 and TRBJ1-1; D uncertain. The V gene's germline CDR1 is SGHRS and CDR2 YFSETQ. Trimming stripped 5 bases from V and 3 bases from J, with 14 bases between. The CDR3 totals 14 residues. The CDR3 loop is CASRSSSGDTEAFF. The DNA for the CDR3 is TGCGCCAGCAGGTCCTCCAGCGGTGACACTGAAGCTTTCTTT.

The J gene is TRBJ2-7, the V gene TRBV11-3; D is ambiguous. Germline lookup yields CDR1 SGHNT and CDR2 YENEEA. Deletions cut 1 base from V and 1 base from J, with 5 bases between. This CDR3 spans 13 amino acids. The chain's CDR3 is CASSLAQSYEQYF. CDR3 nucleotide sequence: TGTGCCAGCAGCTTAGCGCAGTCCTACGAGCAGTACTTC.

CDR3 nucleotide sequence: TGTGCCAGCAGCCCTAACGGGGGCACTGAAGCTTTCTTT. It translates to CASSPNGGTEAFF. This chain uses TRBV11-3 with TRBJ1-1, with a weak D call TRBD1 (5 bases). Trimming took off 5 bases at V and 4 bases at J, with 11 bases between the two ends. The CDR3 consists of 13 residues. CDR1 is SGHNT and CDR2 is YENEEA in the germline V gene.

The V gene is TRBV2, the J gene TRBJ2-2; TRBD2 agrees at 12 bases. Trimming at V came to 4 bases and at J to 0 bases, leaving 3 bases not matched to a gene. The germline V gene encodes CDR1 SNHLY and CDR2 FYNNEI. This CDR3 spans 17 amino acids. The CDR3 loop reads CASSATSGGANTGELFF. The CDR3, as DNA: TGTGCCAGCAGTGCGACTAGCGGGGGCGCGAACACCGGGGAGCTGTTTTTT.

A word on this clone: At one end, the junction sequence differs from germline, possibly due to a read error. J is TRBJ1-2 and V is TRBV10-3, with TRBD1 identical over 9 bases. CDR1 is ENHRY and CDR2 is SYGVKD in the germline V gene. The CDR3 loop spans 14 amino acids. CDR3 DNA: TGTGCCACCCTCCCCGGGACAGGGACCTATGACTACACCTTC. Its protein is CATLPGTGTYDYTF.

This clone was found a few times. This chain uses TRBV5-6 with TRBJ2-5; tentative D call: TRBD2 (5 bases). The CDR3 is 16 residues long. Trimming pared 4 bases from V and 7 bases from J, leaving 23 bases between. Germline assignment: CDR1 SGHDT and CDR2 YYEEEE. The CDR3 loop reads CASSPRGSVPGGTQYF. CDR3 in DNA: TGTGCCAGCAGCCCGAGAGGGAGCGTCCCAGGTGGGACCCAGTACTTC.